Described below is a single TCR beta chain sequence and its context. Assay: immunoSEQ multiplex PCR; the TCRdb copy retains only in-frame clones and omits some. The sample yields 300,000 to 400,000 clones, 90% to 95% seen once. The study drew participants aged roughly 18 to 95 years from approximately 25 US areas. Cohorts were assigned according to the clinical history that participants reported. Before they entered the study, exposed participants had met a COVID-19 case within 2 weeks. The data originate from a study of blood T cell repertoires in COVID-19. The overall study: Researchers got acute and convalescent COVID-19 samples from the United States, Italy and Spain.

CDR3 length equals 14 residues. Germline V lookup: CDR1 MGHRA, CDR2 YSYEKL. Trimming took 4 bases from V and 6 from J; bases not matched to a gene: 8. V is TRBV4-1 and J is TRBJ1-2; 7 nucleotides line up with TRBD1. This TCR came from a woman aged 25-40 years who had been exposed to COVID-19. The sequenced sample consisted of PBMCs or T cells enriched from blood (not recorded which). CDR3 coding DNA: TGCGCCAGCAGCCTAACCTTCGACAGGGATGGCTACACCTTC. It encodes CASSLTFDRDGYTF.